The next 28 T cell receptor beta chains were all read from a single sample in a study of shared clonotypes between healthy human individuals. Sequencing used immunoSEQ multiplex PCR; TCRdb keeps in-frame clones, though not all of them. Here the sample spans approximately 1.4 million clones, 95% to 99% being singletons. The sample consisted of naive CD4+ T cells sorted from blood. Regarding subset: CD45RA+ positively selected. Receptor source: a man younger than 40 in good health.

The CDR3 sequence is CASSLGGQNYNEQFF. The CDR3 DNA reads TGTGCCAGCAGCTTGGGTGGACAAAACTACAATGAGCAGTTCTTC. J is TRBJ2-1 and V is TRBV5-4, with D possibly matching TRBD1 (5 bases). Germline CDR1 and CDR2: SGHNT and YYREEE (reference sequence). This CDR3 is built from 15 residues. V was shortened by 0 bases and J by 3 bases, with 10 bases between the two germline ends.

V usage is TRBV7-2 and J usage is TRBJ1-5; D is unclear. Germline assignment: CDR1 SGHTA and CDR2 FQGNSA. The V gene lost 5 bases and the J gene lost 0 bases, with 17 bases spanning the gap. The CDR3 runs to 17 residues. The CDR3, as DNA: TGTGCCAGCAGCCGGTATCCTCAGGTGCCTAGCAATCAGCCCCAGCATTTT. Protein product: CASSRYPQVPSNQPQHF.

Turning to this clone: The sample has other DNA sequences that encode this CDR3 too. This chain links TRBV28 with TRBJ2-7; D call uncertain. The germline V and J ends were trimmed by 1 base and 4 bases, with 5 bases remaining between them. The CDR3 extends over 12 amino acids. Germline V gene data show CDR1 as MDHEN and CDR2 as SYDVKM. CDR3 in amino acids: CASSLSQYEQYF. Written as DNA, the CDR3 is TGTGCCAGCAGTTTATCACAGTACGAGCAGTACTTC.

The rearrangement joins TRBV18 to TRBJ1-3; 8 bases agree with TRBD1. The CDR3 is 16 residues long. Per germline, CDR1 KGHSH and CDR2 LQKENI. Trimming cost V 2 bases and J 4 bases; bases outside gene matches: 7. Here the CDR3 reads CASSPTSDRGGNTIYF. In nucleotides, the CDR3 is TGTGCCAGCTCACCAACCTCTGACAGGGGAGGAAACACCATATATTTT. The complete variable domain, with remaining parts taken from reference TRBV18 and TRBJ1-3, reads NAGVMQNPRHLVRRRGQEARLRCSPMKGHSHVYWYRQLPEEGLKFMVYLQKENIIDESGMPKERFSAEFPKEGPSILRIQQVVRGDSAAYFCASSPTSDRGGNTIYFGEGSWLTVV.

The V call is TRBV5-4, the J call TRBJ1-2; the match to TRBD1 covers 7 bases. The V segment lost 5 bases and the J segment 8 bases; nucleotides outside the gene matches: 9. CDR1 SGHNT and CDR2 YYREEE come from the germline V gene (reference sequence). The CDR3 runs 13 residues. The chain's CDR3 is CASSNDRDGGYTF. CDR3 coding DNA: TGTGCCAGCAGTAACGACAGGGACGGGGGCTACACCTTC.

The chain carries TRBV28 and TRBJ1-2; 7 nucleotides line up with TRBD1. The germline V gene encodes CDR1 MDHEN and CDR2 SYDVKM. The CDR3 has 15 residues. Trimming at V came to 6 bases and at J to 3 bases, leaving 10 bases not matched to a gene. The CDR3, as DNA: TGTGCCAGCAGAGGGGGACAGCCAAGGGACTATGGCTACACCTTC. Its translation is CASRGGQPRDYGYTF.

The rearrangement links TRBV4-2 to TRBJ2-5, with D maybe TRBD2 (6 bases). The CDR3 covers 13 residues. CDR1 and CDR2 (germline): LGHNA, YNFKEQ. V gave up 6 bases and J gave up 5 bases, with 13 bases separating them. The CDR3 loop reads CASSSGGRETQYF. CDR3 DNA: TGTGCCAGCAGTTCCGGAGGGCGCGAGACCCAGTACTTC.

V usage is TRBV30 and J usage is TRBJ2-3; a weak D match, TRBD1 (5 bases). CDR1 is GTSNPN and CDR2 is SVGIG in the germline V gene (reference sequence). The V and J ends lost 4 bases and 6 bases respectively, with 11 bases between them. This CDR3 has 12 amino acids. CDR3 nucleotide sequence: TGTGCCTGGACCAGGGAATCGGATACGCAGTATTTT. Its protein product is CAWTRESDTQYF.

As regards this clone: The sample holds other DNA sequences that translate to the same CDR3. This CDR3 is CASSLRGEAFF. The CDR3 nucleotides are TGTGCCAGCAGTCTGCGAGGGGAAGCTTTCTTT. The genes are TRBV6-5 and TRBJ1-1; D call uncertain. Trimming shortened V by 5 bases and J by 8 bases, and 9 bases separated the two germline ends. CDR1 is MNHEY and CDR2 is SVGAGI in the germline V gene. This CDR3 region has 11 residues.

The chain joins TRBV5-1 to TRBJ2-1; 8 bases align to TRBD2. Germline trimming cut 4 bases from V and 6 bases from J; bases unmatched to any gene: 6. The germline V gene encodes CDR1 SGHRS and CDR2 YFSETQ. The CDR3 has 14 residues. The CDR3, as DNA: TGCGCCAGCAGCCCACGACTAGCGAGCAATGAGCAGTTCTTC. Its translation: CASSPRLASNEQFF.

Comments on this clone: The same CDR3 is also encoded by other DNA sequences in this sample. The J gene is TRBJ1-2, the V gene TRBV11-3; no clear D gene. Germline CDR1 is SGHNT and CDR2 is YENEEA. The CDR3 sequence is 13 residues long. V gave up 0 bases and J gave up 2 bases, with 4 bases separating them. CDR3 protein: CASSLDGNYGYTF. The CDR3 DNA sequence: TGTGCCAGCAGCTTAGACGGCAACTATGGCTACACCTTC. Based on the CDR3 plus reference TRBV11-3 and TRBJ1-2, the full variable domain is EAGVVQSPRYKIIEKKQPVAFWCNPISGHNTLYWYLQNLGQGPELLIRYENEEAVDDSQLPKDRFSAERLKGVDSTLKIQPAELGDSAVYLCASSLDGNYGYTFGSGTRLTVV.

The chain joins TRBV9 to TRBJ2-3, with D maybe TRBD2 (6 bases). Germline CDR1 SGDLS, CDR2 YYNGEE. The CDR3 runs to 13 residues. Trimming removed 4 bases from V and 4 bases from J, with 10 bases in between. In DNA, the CDR3 is TGTGCCAGCAGCCCGGGGGATTCAGATACGCAGTATTTT. As protein: CASSPGDSDTQYF.

V usage is TRBV5-6 and J usage is TRBJ2-5, with a possible D match to TRBD1 (6 bases). The V and J ends lost 2 bases and 3 bases respectively, with 8 bases between them. Germline V gene data show CDR1 as SGHDT and CDR2 as YYEEEE. This CDR3 spans 13 amino acids. CDR3 region: CASSFPGEETQYF. CDR3 nucleotide sequence: TGTGCCAGCAGCTTCCCAGGGGAAGAGACCCAGTACTTC. Looking up the rest from reference TRBV5-6 and TRBJ2-5 gives the full variable domain: DAGVTQSPTHLIKTRGQQVTLRCSPKSGHDTVSWYQQALGQGPQFIFQYYEEEERQRGNFPDRFSGHQFPNYSSELNVNALLLGDSALYLCASSFPGEETQYFGPGTRLLVL.

The rearrangement uses TRBV18 and TRBJ1-2; D gene uncertain. Deletions cut 6 bases from V and 1 base from J, with 18 bases between. Germline V CDR1 and CDR2: KGHSH, LQKENI. The CDR3 covers 16 residues. The CDR3 nucleotides read TGTGCCAGCTCGACCCGCACCCCTGCCATTAACTATGGCTACACCTTC. Its protein is CASSTRTPAINYGYTF.

This sequence joins TRBV7-3 and TRBJ2-3; the D gene is possibly TRBD2 (5 bases). CDR1 SGHTA and CDR2 FQGTGA come from the germline V gene. CDR3 size: 12 residues. Trimming stripped 5 bases from V and 9 bases from J, with 12 bases between. The CDR3 loop is CASSRGSGTQYF. CDR3 DNA: TGTGCCAGCAGCCGTGGCTCGGGAACGCAGTATTTT.

This clone is a singleton in its sample. This CDR3 is also generated by other DNA sequences in the sample. The chain is built from TRBV7-2 and TRBJ2-7; 9 bases line up with TRBD2. This CDR3 comprises 14 residues. Germline CDR1 reads SGHTA; CDR2 reads FQGNSA. V trimming: 5 bases; J trimming: 2 bases; junction bases outside the gene matches: 4. CDR3 coding DNA: TGTGCCAGCAGCCCGACTAGCGGTCCCTACGAGCAGTACTTC. Protein: CASSPTSGPYEQYF.

The chain joins TRBV7-9 to TRBJ2-3; TRBD2 matches 7 bases. There are 15 residues in the CDR3. Germline V gene data show CDR1 as SEHNR and CDR2 as FQNEAQ (reference sequence). With 2 bases clipped from V and 4 bases from J, the junction kept 6 bases outside the gene matches. CDR3 coding DNA: TGTGCCAGCAGCTTACGGGCGGGAGAAGCAGATACGCAGTATTTT. Translated, it gives CASSLRAGEADTQYF.

The chain uses TRBV27 and TRBJ1-2; D not certain. CDR3 length: 13 residues. Germline CDR1 MNHEY, CDR2 SMNVEV (reference sequence). The V gene lost 3 bases and the J gene lost 3 bases, with 8 bases spanning the gap. CDR3 bases: TGTGCCAGCAGTTTGAACACGGACTATGGCTACACCTTC. Amino acids: CASSLNTDYGYTF.

The chain is built from TRBV7-9 and TRBJ2-3; D could derive from TRBD1 or TRBD2 (5 bases each). V was shortened by 1 base and J by 4 bases, with 15 bases between the two germline ends. CDR3 length equals 16 residues. CDR1 is SEHNR, CDR2 FQNEAQ, per germline (reference sequence). CDR3 region: CASSLEWGKEADTQYF. The CDR3 DNA reads TGTGCCAGCAGCTTAGAATGGGGGAAGGAGGCAGATACGCAGTATTTT.

The V and J genes are TRBV28 and TRBJ1-5; D remains unclear. CDR3 length equals 14 residues. Per the germline V gene, CDR1 is MDHEN and CDR2 is SYDVKM. Trimming stripped 7 bases from V and 3 bases from J, with 13 bases between. The chain's CDR3 is CASKGQLPNQPQHF. CDR3 in DNA: TGTGCCAGCAAAGGGCAGTTGCCCAATCAGCCCCAGCATTTT.

This clone appeared a single time. This chain links TRBV19 with TRBJ1-2, with D hard to call. CDR1 is LNHDA, CDR2 SQIVND, per germline (reference sequence). The CDR3 is 16 residues long. Trimming removed 5 bases at V and 2 bases at J, with 18 bases between. The CDR3, as DNA: TGTGCCAGTAGTTCGCCCTTGATTGGTGCCAACTATGGCTACACCTTC. Translating it yields CASSSPLIGANYGYTF. The whole variable domain, filled in from reference TRBV19 and TRBJ1-2, reads DGGITQSPKYLFRKEGQNVTLSCEQNLNHDAMYWYRQDPGQGLRLIYYSQIVNDFQKGDIAEGYSVSREKKESFPLTVTSAQKNPTAFYLCASSSPLIGANYGYTFGSGTRLTVV.

V gene TRBV7-2 combines with J gene TRBJ2-7; 12 positions match TRBD2. Germline assignment: CDR1 SGHTA and CDR2 FQGNSA. The CDR3 totals 12 residues. V lost 10 bases and J lost 6; bases outside the gene matches: 4. The CDR3 coding sequence is TGTGCCACCGAGACTAGCGGGAGCGAGCAGTACTTC. Translating gives CATETSGSEQYF.

The chain uses TRBV30 and TRBJ2-3; 9 bases are shared with TRBD2. The ends lost 8 bases at V and 6 bases at J; junction bases unmatched: 18. The CDR3 is 16 residues long. Germline V lookup: CDR1 GTSNPN, CDR2 SVGIG (reference sequence). The CDR3 nucleotides read TGTGCCCGGACCACAGCTCTGGCGGGAGGGCCCGATACGCAGTATTTT. This codes for CARTTALAGGPDTQYF.

Note on this clone: Distinct nucleotide sequences in the sample also encode this CDR3. The V and J genes are TRBV5-1 and TRBJ2-7; D unclear. This CDR3 contains 12 residues. V lost 2 bases and J lost 2, with 5 bases in between. In germline, CDR1 is SGHRS, CDR2 YFSETQ. The CDR3 nucleotides read TGCGCCAGCAGCTTCAACACCTACGAGCAGTACTTC. This sequence encodes CASSFNTYEQYF.

The rearrangement links TRBV6-1 to TRBJ1-4, with 7 bases matching TRBD1. J was trimmed by 6 bases and V by 6 bases; bases with no gene match: 4. Germline V gene lookup returns CDR1 MNHNS and CDR2 SASEGT. The CDR3 is 13 residues long. DNA of the CDR3: TGTGCCAGCAGCTTCGACAGGGATGAAAAACTGTTTTTT. Translating gives CASSFDRDEKLFF.

The CDR3 DNA reads as TGTGCCATCAGAACAACCGACAGGGGGCCTGAGCAGTACTTC. Its protein is CAIRTTDRGPEQYF. The V call is TRBV10-3, the J call TRBJ2-7, with TRBD1 identical over 10 bases. The germline V gene has CDR1 ENHRY and CDR2 SYGVKD. The CDR3 covers 14 residues. The ends lost 6 bases at V and 7 bases at J; junction bases unmatched: 9.

The chain employs TRBV7-9 and TRBJ2-5; D perhaps matches TRBD2 (6 bases). V was cut by 4 bases and J by 1 base, with 16 bases left in between. The length of the CDR3 is 16 residues. The germline gives CDR1 SEHNR, CDR2 FQNEAQ (reference sequence). The CDR3 sequence is CASSSELWRGQETQYF. The CDR3 nucleotides are TGTGCCAGCAGCTCAGAACTCTGGCGGGGCCAAGAGACCCAGTACTTC.

This chain uses TRBV6-1 with TRBJ2-2; D is ambiguous. Germline lookup yields CDR1 MNHNS and CDR2 SASEGT. Trimming removed 7 bases from V and 1 base from J, with 13 bases in between. The CDR3 has 15 amino acids. The CDR3 DNA reads TGTGCCAGCAACGAGTGGGTAGGGAACACCGGGGAGCTGTTTTTT. Protein: CASNEWVGNTGELFF.